This T cell receptor (beta chain) was sequenced in a study of cytotoxic CD8 clonotypes in ibrutinib-treated CLL (dated by TCRdb to about 2021). Notes on the research overall: The cohort included more than 14 treatment-naive and eleven to twelve relapsed/refractory patients; 17 to 18 were IGHV unmutated. Partial responses were observed in about 25 patients and complete responses in 2; after a median follow-up of 68 months, remission was maintained in 15 or so patients and progression was observed in some 12. Response samples were obtained after a median of approximately 12 months of treatment, with a range of roughly 6 to 36 months. Samples averaged approximately 250,000 productive templates and 80,000 to 100,000 productive rearrangements. Of the 85 to 95 participants in the trial, 20 to 30 had longitudinal samples available. Cryopreserved peripheral blood mononuclear cells were collected before treatment, at response, and at either disease progression or sustained remission. Patients were still on ibrutinib when every remission and progressive disease sample was collected.

Turning to this clone: Its antigen is unknown. One end of the junction is discordant with germline, which a read error may explain.

On a MiSeq, deep resolution sequencing aimed for a depth between 1 in 1 million and 1 in 200,000 T cells, with each clonotype covered around 10x on average. TCR beta libraries were generated with the immunoSEQ hsTCRB Kit. The published analysis was carried out like this. ImmunoSEQ Data Assistant and ImmunoSEQ Analyzer were used for data analysis, and V, D and J genes were assigned according to IMGT definitions. Clonality, which ranges from 0 to 1, was calculated by subtracting the normalized Shannon entropy of productive rearrangement frequencies from one. Only overrepresented clonotypes making up at least 0.05% of the repertoire of each patient were included in the public clonotype analysis. About twelve repertoires from age-matched healthy donors, obtained from immuneACCESS, served as clonality controls. TCRdb carries this immuneACCESS record with in-frame sequences only. Its versions omit some clonotypes, under half of them owing to an unresolved V gene in the studies checked, with the rest unexplained. V, J and clone size were drawn from that table, and D and trimming were deduced from the DNA. In all, the sample holds roughly 200,000 clones, and around 72% of those were seen once. Roughly 13% of the sample is in the top ten clones.

Overall study outcomes, separate from this receptor: Sampling times were not matched between sustained-remission and progressing patients, and lymph node repertoires were not studied. Public clonotypes were rare and either shrank or stayed stable during treatment, and the rise in clonality at ibrutinib response reflected expansion of private clonotypes. Clonality rose at ibrutinib response, remained stable during sustained remission, and dropped back toward baseline at progression. Baseline clonality exceeded that of age-matched healthy donors and correlated strongly with circulating CD8+ T-cell counts.

Explained via the paper, the time point label denotes: approximately 2 years on ibrutinib. For TCR beta library preparation, approximately 2.2 micrograms of genomic DNA were isolated from cryopreserved PBMCs. Longitudinal blood samples from CLL patients on ibrutinib monotherapy were analyzed using high-throughput TCR beta sequencing. The patients took part in an open-label, single-center phase 2 trial of ibrutinib monotherapy. From the cysteine up to the phenylalanine, the CDR3 has a length of 12 residues. The read is trimmed to its CDR3 DNA, 36 bases read in frame from base 1. Looking up the germline V gene (reference sequence) yields CDR1 SEHNR and CDR2 FQNEAQ.

The source of this sequence is a human donor with chronic lymphocytic leukemia. Sequencing used PBMCs, obtained after 24 months of ibrutinib treatment. The sequence links TRBV7-9 to TRBJ1-2; the D gene cannot be resolved reliably. The DNA sequence reads TGTGCCAGCAGCTTAAATACGCATGGCTGCACCTTC. Translation gives CASSLNTHGCTF.